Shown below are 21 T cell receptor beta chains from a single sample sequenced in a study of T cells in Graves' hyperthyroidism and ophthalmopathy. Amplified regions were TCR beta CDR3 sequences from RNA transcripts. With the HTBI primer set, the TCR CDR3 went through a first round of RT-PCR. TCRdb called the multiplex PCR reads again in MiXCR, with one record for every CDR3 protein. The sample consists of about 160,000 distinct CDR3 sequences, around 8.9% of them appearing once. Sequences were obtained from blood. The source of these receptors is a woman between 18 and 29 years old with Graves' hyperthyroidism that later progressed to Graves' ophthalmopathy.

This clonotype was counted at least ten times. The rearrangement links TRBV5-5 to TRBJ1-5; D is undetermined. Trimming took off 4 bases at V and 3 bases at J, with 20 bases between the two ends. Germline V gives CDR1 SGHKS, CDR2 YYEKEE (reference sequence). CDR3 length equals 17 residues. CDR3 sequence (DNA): TGTGCCAGCAGCCTGGACGTACGGGGTTGGTTCAATCAGCCCCAGCATTTT. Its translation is CASSLDVRGWFNQPQHF.

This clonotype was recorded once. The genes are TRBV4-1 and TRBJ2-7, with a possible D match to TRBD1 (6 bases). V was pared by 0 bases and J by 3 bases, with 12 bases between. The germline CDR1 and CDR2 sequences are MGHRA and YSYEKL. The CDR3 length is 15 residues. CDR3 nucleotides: TGCGCCAGCAGCCAAGAAGAGGGCAGGGGCTACGAGCAGTACTTC. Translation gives CASSQEEGRGYEQYF.

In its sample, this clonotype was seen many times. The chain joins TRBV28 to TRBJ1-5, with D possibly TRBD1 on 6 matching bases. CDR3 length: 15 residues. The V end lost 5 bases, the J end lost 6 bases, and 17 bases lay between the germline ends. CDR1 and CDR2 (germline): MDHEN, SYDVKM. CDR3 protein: CASSNLNTGFQPQHF. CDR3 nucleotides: TGTGCCAGCAGTAACCTAAATACAGGGTTTCAGCCCCAGCATTTT.

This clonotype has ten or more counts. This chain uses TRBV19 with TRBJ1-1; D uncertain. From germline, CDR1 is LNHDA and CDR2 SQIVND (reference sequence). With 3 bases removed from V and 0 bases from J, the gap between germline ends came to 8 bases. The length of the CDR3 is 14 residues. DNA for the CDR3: TGTGCCAGTAGTATGGAACGGTTGAACACTGAAGCTTTCTTT. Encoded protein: CASSMERLNTEAFF.

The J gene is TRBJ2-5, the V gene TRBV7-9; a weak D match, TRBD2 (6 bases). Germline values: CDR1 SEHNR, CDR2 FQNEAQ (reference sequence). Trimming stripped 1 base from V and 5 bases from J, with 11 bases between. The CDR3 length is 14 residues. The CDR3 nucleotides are TGTGCCAGCAGCTTAGTGGGGGGTTCCGAGACCCAGTACTTC. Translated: CASSLVGGSETQYF.

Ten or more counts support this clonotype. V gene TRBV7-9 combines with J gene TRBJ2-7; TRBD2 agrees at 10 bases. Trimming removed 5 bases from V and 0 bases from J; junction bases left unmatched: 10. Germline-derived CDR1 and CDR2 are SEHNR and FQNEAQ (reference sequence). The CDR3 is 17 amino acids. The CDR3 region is CASSLPTSGKASYEQYF. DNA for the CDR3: TGTGCCAGCAGCCTACCTACTAGCGGGAAGGCCTCCTACGAGCAGTACTTC.

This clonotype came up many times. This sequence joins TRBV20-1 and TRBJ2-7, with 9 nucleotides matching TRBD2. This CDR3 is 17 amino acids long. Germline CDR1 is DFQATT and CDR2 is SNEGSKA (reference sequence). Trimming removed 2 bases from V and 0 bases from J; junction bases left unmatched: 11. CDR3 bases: TGCAGTGCTAGATACGCGGCGGGAGGGTCTCTCTCCTACGAGCAGTACTTC. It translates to CSARYAAGGSLSYEQYF.

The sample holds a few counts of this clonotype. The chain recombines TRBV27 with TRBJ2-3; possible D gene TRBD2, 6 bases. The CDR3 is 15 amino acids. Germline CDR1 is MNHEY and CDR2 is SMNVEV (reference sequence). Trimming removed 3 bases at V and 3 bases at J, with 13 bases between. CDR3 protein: CASSFTGAVTDTQYF. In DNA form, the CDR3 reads TGTGCCAGCAGTTTTACGGGAGCGGTAACAGATACGCAGTATTTT.

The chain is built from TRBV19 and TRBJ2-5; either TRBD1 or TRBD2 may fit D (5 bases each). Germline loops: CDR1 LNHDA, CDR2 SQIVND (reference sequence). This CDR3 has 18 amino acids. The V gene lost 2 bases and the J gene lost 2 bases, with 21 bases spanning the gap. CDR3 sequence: CASSIRPQALGIQETQYF. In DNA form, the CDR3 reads TGTGCCAGTAGTATACGACCACAGGCCCTCGGGATACAAGAGACCCAGTACTTC.

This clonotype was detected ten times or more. The CDR3: CASRRDRAASYNEQFF. CDR3 nucleotide sequence: TGTGCCAGCAGACGAGACAGAGCCGCGTCCTACAATGAGCAGTTCTTC. This chain joins TRBV5-5 and TRBJ2-1, with D tentatively TRBD1 (5 bases). The CDR3 consists of 16 residues. In germline, CDR1 is SGHKS, CDR2 YYEKEE (reference sequence). With 5 bases removed from V and 1 base from J, the gap between germline ends came to 16 bases.

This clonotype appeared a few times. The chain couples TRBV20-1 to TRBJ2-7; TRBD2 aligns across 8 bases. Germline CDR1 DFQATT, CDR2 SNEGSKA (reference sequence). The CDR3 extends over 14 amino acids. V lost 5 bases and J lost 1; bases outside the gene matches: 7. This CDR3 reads CSALQRERSYEQYF. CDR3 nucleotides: TGCAGTGCTTTACAGCGGGAGAGGTCCTACGAGCAGTACTTC.

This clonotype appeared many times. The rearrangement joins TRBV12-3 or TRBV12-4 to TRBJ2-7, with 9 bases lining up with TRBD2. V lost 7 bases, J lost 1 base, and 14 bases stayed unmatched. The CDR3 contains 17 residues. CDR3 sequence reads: CASTIKPGLASSYEQYF. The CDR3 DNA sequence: TGTGCCAGCACCATCAAACCAGGACTAGCGTCTTCCTACGAGCAGTACTTC.

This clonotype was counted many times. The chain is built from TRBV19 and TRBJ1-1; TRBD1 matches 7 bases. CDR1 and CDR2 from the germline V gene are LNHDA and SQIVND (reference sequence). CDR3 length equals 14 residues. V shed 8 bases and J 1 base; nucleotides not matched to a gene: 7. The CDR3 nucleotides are TGTGCCAGTTCAGGCGGACAGGCGAACACTGAAGCTTTCTTT. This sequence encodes CASSGGQANTEAFF.

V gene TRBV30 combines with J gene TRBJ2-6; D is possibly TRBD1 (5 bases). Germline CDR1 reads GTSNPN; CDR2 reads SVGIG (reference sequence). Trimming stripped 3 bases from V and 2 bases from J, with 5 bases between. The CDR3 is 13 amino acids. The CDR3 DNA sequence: TGTGCCTGGAGGGGGCCTGGGGCCAACGTCCTGACTTTC. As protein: CAWRGPGANVLTF.

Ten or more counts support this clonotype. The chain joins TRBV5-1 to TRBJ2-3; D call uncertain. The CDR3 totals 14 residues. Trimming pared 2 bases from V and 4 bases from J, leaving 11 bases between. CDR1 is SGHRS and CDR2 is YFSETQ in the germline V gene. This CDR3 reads CASSFIGVADTQYF. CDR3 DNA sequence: TGCGCCAGCAGCTTCATTGGAGTGGCAGATACGCAGTATTTT.

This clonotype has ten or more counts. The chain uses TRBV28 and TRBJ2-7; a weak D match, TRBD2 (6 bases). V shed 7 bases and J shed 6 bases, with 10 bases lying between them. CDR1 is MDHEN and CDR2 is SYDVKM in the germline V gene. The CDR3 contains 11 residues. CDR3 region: CASIRDSEQYF. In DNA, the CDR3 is TGTGCCAGCATCCGGGACTCCGAGCAGTACTTC.

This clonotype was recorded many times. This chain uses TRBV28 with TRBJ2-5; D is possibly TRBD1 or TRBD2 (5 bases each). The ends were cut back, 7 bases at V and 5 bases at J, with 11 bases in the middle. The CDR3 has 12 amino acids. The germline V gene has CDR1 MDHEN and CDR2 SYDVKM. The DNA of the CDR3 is TGTGCCAGCAACATAGGGGACGAGACCCAGTACTTC. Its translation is CASNIGDETQYF.

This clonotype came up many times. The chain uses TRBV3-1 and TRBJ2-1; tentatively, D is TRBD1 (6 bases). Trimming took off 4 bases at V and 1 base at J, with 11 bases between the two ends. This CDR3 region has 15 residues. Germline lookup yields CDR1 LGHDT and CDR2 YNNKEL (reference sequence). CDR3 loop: CASSRGGVSYNEQFF. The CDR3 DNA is TGTGCCAGCAGCCGAGGGGGAGTTTCCTACAATGAGCAGTTCTTC.

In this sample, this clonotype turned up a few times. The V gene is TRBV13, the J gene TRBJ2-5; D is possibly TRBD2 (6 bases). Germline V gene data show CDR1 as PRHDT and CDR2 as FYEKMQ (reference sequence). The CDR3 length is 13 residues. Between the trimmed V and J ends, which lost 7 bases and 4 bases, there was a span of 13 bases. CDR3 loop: CASTAGSGETQYF. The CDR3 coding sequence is TGTGCCAGCACTGCGGGATCGGGAGAGACCCAGTACTTC.

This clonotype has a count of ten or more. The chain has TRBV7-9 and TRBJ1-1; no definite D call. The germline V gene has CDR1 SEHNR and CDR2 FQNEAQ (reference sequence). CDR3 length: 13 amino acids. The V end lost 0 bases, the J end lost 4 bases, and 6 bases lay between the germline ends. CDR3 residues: CASSLAGATEAFF. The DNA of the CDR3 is TGTGCCAGCAGCTTAGCGGGTGCCACTGAAGCTTTCTTT.

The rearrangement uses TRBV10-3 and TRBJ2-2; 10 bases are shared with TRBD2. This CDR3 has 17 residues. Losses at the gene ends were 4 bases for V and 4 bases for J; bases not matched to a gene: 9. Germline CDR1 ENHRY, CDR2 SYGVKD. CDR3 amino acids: CAISVPAGGPITGELFF. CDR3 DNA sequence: TGTGCCATCAGTGTCCCAGCGGGGGGGCCTATCACCGGGGAGCTGTTTTTT.